Listed here are 29 T cell receptor beta chains from one sample, sequenced in a study of CD8 T cells in ankylosing spondylitis. Study-level points and caveats: For ankylosing spondylitis blood, a TCR beta motif of 8 or 9 highly homologous variants appeared characteristic.

Which antigens these TCRs recognize remains unknown. TCRdb processed the 5' RACE reads anew with MiXCR; each CDR3 protein has one entry. The data show over 700,000 distinct CDR3 sequences, with around a fifth seen just once and 15% to 20% held by the top ten. Sequenced material: blood, either unsorted or a sorted T cell fraction (not recorded which). The receptors shown here come from a male donor with ankylosing spondylitis.

This chain uses TRBV7-8 with TRBJ1-3, with D possibly matching TRBD1 (6 bases). Germline V CDR1 and CDR2: SGHVS, FQNEAQ. V was cut by 0 bases and J by 6 bases, with 12 bases left in between. CDR3 length: 15 amino acids. This CDR3 is CASSLAKQGANTIYF. The CDR3 region has the DNA TGTGCCAGCAGCTTAGCGAAACAGGGAGCAAACACCATATATTTT.

The gene calls are TRBV11-3 and TRBJ2-7, with D unresolved. The germline V and J ends were trimmed by 5 bases and 6 bases, with 11 bases remaining between them. The CDR3 is 12 residues long. CDR1 and CDR2 (germline): SGHNT, YENEEA. This CDR3 is CASSPRDVEQYF. The CDR3 DNA follows: TGTGCCAGCAGCCCACGCGATGTCGAGCAGTACTTC.

The sample holds a few counts of this clonotype. This chain connects TRBV7-9 to TRBJ2-1; tentatively, D is TRBD2 (5 bases). CDR1 is SEHNR, CDR2 FQNEAQ, per germline (reference sequence). The V and J ends lost 3 bases and 3 bases respectively, with 9 bases between them. This CDR3 is 14 amino acids long. CDR3 nucleotides: TGTGCCAGCAGCTTGCCAGCGGACTACAATGAGCAGTTCTTC. The encoded protein is CASSLPADYNEQFF.

This clonotype was observed many times. The gene calls are TRBV28 and TRBJ2-3, with D uncertain. Germline assignment: CDR1 MDHEN and CDR2 SYDVKM. Trimming left V 6 bases short and J 2 bases short, with 12 bases between. The CDR3 covers 14 residues. The CDR3 reads CASSSPGLTDTQYF. In DNA form, the CDR3 reads TGTGCCAGCAGCTCTCCGGGCCTCACAGATACGCAGTATTTT. The full variable domain, its missing parts supplied by reference TRBV28 and TRBJ2-3, is DVKVTQSSRYLVKRTGEKVFLECVQDMDHENMFWYRQDPGLGLRLIYFSYDVKMKEKGDIPEGYSVSREKKERFSLILESASTNQTSMYLCASSSPGLTDTQYFGPGTRLTVL.

The rearrangement uses TRBV12-3 or TRBV12-4 and TRBJ2-5; D is possibly TRBD1 (6 bases). V was shortened by 1 base and J by 5 bases, with 17 bases between the two germline ends. CDR3 size: 16 residues. The CDR3 sequence: CASSLVGQGLGETQYF. The CDR3 DNA reads as TGTGCCAGCAGTTTAGTTGGGCAGGGGTTGGGCGAGACCCAGTACTTC.

The sample holds many counts of this clonotype. The J gene is TRBJ1-5, the V gene TRBV4-2, with 8 bases fitting TRBD1. V was pared by 1 base and J by 5 bases, with 4 bases of the junction left unmatched. The CDR3 length is 15 residues. Germline loops: CDR1 LGHNA, CDR2 YNFKEQ. The CDR3 nucleotides read TGTGCCAGCAGCCAAGGGACAGGGTTATATCAGCCCCAGCATTTT. As protein: CASSQGTGLYQPQHF.

To note about this clonotype: Possible read error: a much larger clone is one base away. The rearrangement uses TRBV12-3 or TRBV12-4 and TRBJ2-2; D possibly corresponds to TRBD2 (5 bases). The CDR3 consists of 14 residues. CDR3 in DNA: TGTGCCAGCACCGGACGGAAGAACACCGGGGAGCGGTTTTTT. Translated, it gives CASTGRKNTGERFF.

This clonotype was counted ten times or more. V and J are TRBV5-1 and TRBJ2-5; possible D gene TRBD2, 7 bases. CDR3 length: 15 residues. The V end was cut by 4 bases, the J end by 5 bases, with 18 bases between. The germline V gene encodes CDR1 SGHRS and CDR2 YFSETQ. For the CDR3, the DNA is TGCGCCAGCAGCCCCGGTCGGGGGGCTAGGGAGACCCAGTACTTC. Translating it yields CASSPGRGARETQYF. Based on the CDR3 plus reference TRBV5-1 and TRBJ2-5, the full variable domain is KAGVTQTPRYLIKTRGQQVTLSCSPISGHRSVSWYQQTPGQGLQFLFEYFSETQRNKGNFPGRFSGRQFSNSRSEMNVSTLELGDSALYLCASSPGRGARETQYFGPGTRLLVL.

V usage is TRBV6-5 and J usage is TRBJ2-1; TRBD2 matches at 8 bases. CDR1 MNHEY and CDR2 SVGAGI come from the germline V gene. After removal of 0 bases from V and 6 bases from J, the junction contained 7 bases not matched to a gene. CDR3 size: 16 residues. Here the CDR3 DNA reads TGTGCCAGCAGTTACTCCCCGGGACTAGTCGCCAATGAGCAGTTCTTC. Encoded protein: CASSYSPGLVANEQFF.

This clonotype has a handful of counts. The V and J genes are TRBV4-1 and TRBJ2-2; 8 bases map to TRBD1. The germline gives CDR1 MGHRA, CDR2 YSYEKL. The CDR3 loop spans 15 amino acids. V lost 1 base to trimming and J lost 5 bases; unmatched junction nucleotides: 3. CDR3 protein: CASSQAQGATGELFF. CDR3 DNA: TGCGCCAGCAGCCAAGCCCAGGGGGCAACCGGGGAGCTGTTTTTT.

V usage is TRBV20-1 and J usage is TRBJ2-2; a possible D gene is TRBD2 (7 bases). This CDR3 is 16 amino acids long. Germline V gives CDR1 DFQATT, CDR2 SNEGSKA (reference sequence). The ends were cut back, 8 bases at V and 6 bases at J, with 25 bases in the middle. DNA of the CDR3: TGCAGTACTCGCGGCTGGGGGGGCTCGGGGGCCGGGGAGCTGTTTTTT. This translates into CSTRGWGGSGAGELFF.

This clonotype has ten or more counts. This rearrangement joins TRBV5-1 to TRBJ2-7; TRBD1 matches at 7 bases. Germline V gene sequence: CDR1 SGHRS, CDR2 YFSETQ. This CDR3 region has 14 residues. Unmatched junction bases numbered 7, after V lost 4 bases and J lost 3 bases. This chain's CDR3 is CASSEGAENYEQYF. Here the CDR3 DNA reads TGCGCCAGCAGCGAGGGGGCAGAAAACTACGAGCAGTACTTC.

The rearrangement links TRBV7-3 to TRBJ2-1, with 9 bases aligning to TRBD1. V gave up 5 bases and J gave up 8 bases; unmatched junction bases: 7. Germline lookup yields CDR1 SGHTA and CDR2 FQGTGA. The CDR3 has 14 residues. As DNA, the CDR3 is TGTGCCAGCAGCCAGACGACAGGGGGGGATGAGCAGTTCTTC. Its translation is CASSQTTGGDEQFF.

The chain uses TRBV2 and TRBJ2-2, with TRBD1 as a possible D gene (6 bases). The germline V gene encodes CDR1 SNHLY and CDR2 FYNNEI. The CDR3 extends over 15 amino acids. The V and J ends lost 0 bases and 6 bases respectively, with 11 bases between them. The CDR3 DNA sequence: TGTGCCAGCAGTGAAGCGGAACAGGGTCCCGGGGAGCTGTTTTTT. Translated, it gives CASSEAEQGPGELFF.

The chain links TRBV7-6 to TRBJ1-2; a weak D match, TRBD1 (5 bases). Germline CDR1 and CDR2: SGHVS and FNYEAQ. The germline V and J ends were trimmed by 5 bases and 4 bases, with 14 bases remaining between them. This CDR3 has 14 amino acids. This chain's CDR3 is CASSPRGGGYGYTF. In DNA, the CDR3 is TGTGCCAGCAGCCCCCGCGGGGGTGGCTATGGCTACACCTTC.

The V gene is TRBV5-1, the J gene TRBJ1-5; D gene uncertain. CDR1 SGHRS and CDR2 YFSETQ come from the germline V gene. The CDR3 is made up of 14 amino acids. The V end lost 0 bases, the J end lost 9 bases, and 13 bases lay between the germline ends. Here the CDR3 DNA reads TGCGCCAGCAGCTTGGAGGGTCTTAATTGGCCCCAGCATTTT. Translating it yields CASSLEGLNWPQHF.

In its sample, this clonotype was seen a few times. The chain uses TRBV18 and TRBJ2-5; TRBD2 matches 11 bases. The germline gives CDR1 KGHSH, CDR2 LQKENI. V was pared by 3 bases and J by 0 bases, with 6 bases of the junction left unmatched. The CDR3 spans 17 residues. CDR3 nucleotides: TGTGCCAGCTCACCGGGGACTAGCGGCATGTACCAAGAGACCCAGTACTTC. This gives the protein CASSPGTSGMYQETQYF.

This clonotype has ten or more counts. V is TRBV7-8 and J is TRBJ2-2; no clear D. Germline V gene lookup returns CDR1 SGHVS and CDR2 FQNEAQ. This CDR3 comprises 12 residues. V lost 1 base and J 6 bases, leaving 3 bases between the germline ends. CDR3 DNA: TGTGCCAGCAGCTTAGTTTCCGGGGAGCTGTTTTTT. Residues: CASSLVSGELFF.

This clonotype has ten or more counts. The rearrangement joins TRBV10-2 to TRBJ2-1; D is uncertain. The germline V gene encodes CDR1 WSHSY and CDR2 SAAADI. CDR3 size: 14 residues. Between the trimmed V and J ends, which lost 2 bases and 4 bases, there was a span of 9 bases. The CDR3 nucleotides are TGCGCCAGCAGTGAGGGGGAAGCGTACAATGAGCAGTTCTTC. Translated: CASSEGEAYNEQFF.

This clonotype was picked up a small number of times. The chain has TRBV15 and TRBJ2-7; D perhaps matches TRBD1 (6 bases). In germline, CDR1 is LNHNV, CDR2 YYDKDF (reference sequence). The CDR3 sequence is 14 residues long. Deletions cut 3 bases from V and 3 bases from J, with 12 bases between. The CDR3 region has the DNA TGTGCCACCAGCAGCGGCAGGGGCATCTACGAGCAGTACTTC. Translating gives CATSSGRGIYEQYF.

The V call is TRBV29-1, the J call TRBJ1-1; no clear D gene. Germline CDR1 reads SQVTM; CDR2 reads ANQGSEA. The CDR3 loop spans 12 amino acids. Trimming stripped 5 bases from V and 1 base from J, with 8 bases between. This CDR3 reads CSVSQSNTEAFF. The CDR3 nucleotides are TGCAGCGTTAGCCAGTCGAACACTGAAGCTTTCTTT.

This chain links TRBV11-3 with TRBJ2-2; D possibly matches TRBD1 or TRBD2 (5 bases each). CDR1 is SGHNT and CDR2 is YENEEA in the germline V gene. Trimming took off 1 base at V and 6 bases at J, with 18 bases between the two ends. The CDR3 has 17 amino acids. CDR3 region: CASSLARPGLDPGELFF. The CDR3 nucleotides read TGTGCCAGCAGCTTAGCCCGCCCGGGGCTAGACCCCGGGGAGCTGTTTTTT.

This clonotype was found a few times. CDR3 sequence: CASSGLSPGSETQYF. In DNA, the CDR3 is TGTGCCAGTAGTGGACTGTCCCCCGGTAGCGAGACCCAGTACTTC. This chain joins TRBV19 and TRBJ2-5; D is perhaps TRBD2 (5 bases). The V gene lost 5 bases and the J gene lost 5 bases, with 18 bases spanning the gap. This CDR3 spans 15 amino acids. CDR1 and CDR2 (germline): LNHDA, SQIVND (reference sequence).

The chain uses TRBV29-1 and TRBJ2-6; TRBD2 agrees at 7 bases. Germline loops: CDR1 SQVTM, CDR2 ANQGSEA. The CDR3 is 14 residues long. V gave up 4 bases and J gave up 3 bases; unmatched junction bases: 3. CDR3 sequence: CSVGGGGGANVLTF. CDR3 DNA sequence: TGCAGCGTTGGGGGGGGAGGTGGGGCCAACGTCCTGACTTTC.

The chain employs TRBV11-2 and TRBJ2-3; 10 bases are a match to TRBD2. Per the germline V gene, CDR1 is SGHAT and CDR2 is FQNNGV. The trim removed 1 base at V and 0 bases at J, leaving 4 bases unmatched. CDR3 length: 17 residues. The CDR3 spells CASSLGPSGGSTDTQYF. CDR3 bases: TGTGCCAGCAGCTTAGGTCCTAGCGGGGGCAGCACAGATACGCAGTATTTT.

V gene TRBV12-3 or TRBV12-4 combines with J gene TRBJ2-6; 10 bases align to TRBD1. CDR3 size: 20 residues. The V segment lost 7 bases and the J segment 1 base; nucleotides outside the gene matches: 16. The CDR3 loop is CASTPDRGEAIRSGANVLTF. The CDR3 DNA reads as TGTGCCAGCACCCCGGACAGGGGGGAGGCTATAAGGTCTGGGGCCAACGTCCTGACTTTC.

This clonotype turned up a few times. This chain links TRBV2 with TRBJ2-3, with 8 bases identical to TRBD1. The length of the CDR3 is 15 residues. The V gene end was trimmed by 6 bases and the J gene end by 2 bases; junction bases not matched to a gene: 7. Germline CDR1 SNHLY, CDR2 FYNNEI. CDR3 protein: CASSERQGPTDTQYF. The DNA of the CDR3 is TGTGCCAGCAGCGAAAGACAGGGGCCCACAGATACGCAGTATTTT.

The V call is TRBV20-1, the J call TRBJ2-2, with D perhaps TRBD1 (6 bases). Between the trimmed V and J ends, which lost 0 bases and 1 base, there was a span of 24 bases. Per the germline V gene, CDR1 is DFQATT and CDR2 is SNEGSKA (reference sequence). There are 20 residues in the CDR3. As DNA, the CDR3 is TGCAGTGCTAGAGAGGACAGCTCCAGTTATAACTCGGGGAACACCGGGGAGCTGTTTTTT. It yields the protein CSAREDSSSYNSGNTGELFF.

V gene TRBV4-3 combines with J gene TRBJ2-7; perhaps TRBD1 as D (6 bases). V shed 3 bases and J shed 3 bases, with 9 bases lying between them. Germline CDR1 is LGHNA and CDR2 is YSLEER. This CDR3 comprises 13 residues. The CDR3 spells CASSQKQGYEQYF. The CDR3 nucleotides read TGCGCCAGCAGCCAGAAACAGGGCTACGAGCAGTACTTC.